The clone carrying this T cell receptor beta chain appeared many times. The source of the sample is a study of T cell repertoires in cytomegalovirus infection. Looked up from germline, CDR1 is LGHNT and CDR2 is FRNRAP. The ends were cut back, 7 bases at V and 0 bases at J, with 10 bases in the middle. The CDR3 totals 14 residues. TCRdb reanalysed the reads using MiXCR and keeps one entry per CDR3 protein. Among approximately 500,000 distinct CDR3 sequences listed, 11% were seen once. This clonotype was obtained from a human donor in good health (CMV status not recorded). Some clones in this sample may be carry-over from other donors' samples. The chain joins TRBV12-5 to TRBJ2-1, with D possibly matching TRBD2 (5 bases). The specimen was PBMCs. The CDR3 nucleotides read TGTGCTAGTGTCGGACTCAGCTCCTACAATGAGCAGTTCTTC. Its protein is CASVGLSSYNEQFF.